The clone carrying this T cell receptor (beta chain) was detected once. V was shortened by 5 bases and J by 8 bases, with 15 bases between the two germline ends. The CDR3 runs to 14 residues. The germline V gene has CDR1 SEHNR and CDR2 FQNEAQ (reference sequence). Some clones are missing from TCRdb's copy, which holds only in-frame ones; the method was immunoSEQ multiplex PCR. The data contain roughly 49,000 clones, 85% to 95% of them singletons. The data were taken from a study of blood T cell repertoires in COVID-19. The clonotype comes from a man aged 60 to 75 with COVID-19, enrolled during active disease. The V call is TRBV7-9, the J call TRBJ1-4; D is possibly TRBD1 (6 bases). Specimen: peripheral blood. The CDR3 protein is CASSLEGTREKLFF. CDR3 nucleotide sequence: TGTGCCAGCAGCCTAGAGGGGACAAGGGAAAAACTGTTTTTT.